The 11 T cell receptor beta chains reported below all come from one sample, sequenced in a study of Graves' ophthalmopathy and Graves' hyperthyroidism. TCR beta CDR3 regions were amplified from RNA transcripts. Second-round multiplex PCR came after a first-round RT-PCR that employed HTBI primers. MiXCR was run by TCRdb on the multiplex PCR reads, yielding one entry per CDR3 protein. The sample gives 350,000 to 450,000 distinct CDR3 sequences, roughly 21% of which show up once; 2.5% to 3.5% is in the top ten. The sequencing input was peripheral blood. Receptor source: a woman younger than 35 with stable Graves' hyperthyroidism.

On this clonotype itself: It is likely a read error, because the conserved phenylalanine at the end of the CDR3 is missing. The chain has TRBV2 and TRBJ1-2; weak D call: TRBD1 (6 bases). Germline V gene data show CDR1 as SNHLY and CDR2 as FYNNEI. The CDR3 has 11 amino acids. CDR3 nucleotides: TGTGCTAGCGGCGAGACAGGAGGCTACACCTAC. Amino acid sequence: CASGETGGYTY.

The chain has TRBV15 and TRBJ1-6; D is unresolved. The CDR3 is 14 amino acids. The V and J ends lost 0 bases and 9 bases respectively, with 9 bases between them. The germline V gene has CDR1 LNHNV and CDR2 YYDKDF (reference sequence). This CDR3 is CATSRDTQVSPLHF. The DNA of the CDR3 is TGTGCCACCAGCAGAGATACGCAGGTTTCACCCCTCCACTTT. Looking up the rest from reference TRBV15 and TRBJ1-6 gives the full variable domain: DAMVIQNPRYQVTQFGKPVTLSCSQTLNHNVMYWYQQKSSQAPKLLFHYYDKDFNNEADTPDNFQSRRPNTSFCFLDIRSPGLGDTAMYLCATSRDTQVSPLHFGNGTRLTVT.

This clonotype was observed a few times. The rearrangement uses TRBV28 and TRBJ2-7, with TRBD1 matching over 8 bases. J lost 2 bases, V lost 6 bases, and 15 bases had no gene match. Germline V gene sequence: CDR1 MDHEN, CDR2 SYDVKM. The CDR3 has 17 amino acids. CDR3 sequence reads: CASSSSFRDRPTYEQYF. CDR3 bases: TGTGCCAGCAGCTCTAGTTTCCGGGACAGGCCCACCTACGAGCAGTACTTC.

In its sample, this clonotype was seen many times. The J gene is TRBJ2-2, the V gene TRBV29-1; perhaps TRBD1 as D (6 bases). Germline V gives CDR1 SQVTM, CDR2 ANQGSEA. V lost 6 bases to trimming and J lost 1 base, with 18 bases between them. The length of the CDR3 is 16 residues. CDR3 residues: CSVVHRVTGNTGELFF. For the CDR3, the DNA is TGCAGCGTAGTTCACAGGGTTACGGGGAACACCGGGGAGCTGTTTTTT.

This clonotype was recorded at least ten times. The rearrangement links TRBV6-5 to TRBJ2-2, with D perhaps TRBD2 (6 bases). Trimming left V 2 bases short and J 5 bases short, with 9 bases between. Germline lookup yields CDR1 MNHEY and CDR2 SVGAGI. The CDR3 spans 14 residues. The CDR3 here is CASSYAGWTGELFF. The CDR3 nucleotides read TGTGCCAGCAGTTACGCGGGGTGGACCGGGGAGCTGTTTTTT.

This clonotype was detected a few times. The CDR3 coding sequence is TGTGCCAGCAGTGCTAGGAACGTCTATGGCTACACCTTC. Translation: CASSARNVYGYTF. The J gene is TRBJ1-2, the V gene TRBV28; D uncertain. CDR3 size: 13 residues. The V end was cut by 5 bases, the J end by 4 bases, with 11 bases between. Germline lookup yields CDR1 MDHEN and CDR2 SYDVKM.

This clonotype has just one count. CDR3 DNA sequence: TGTGCCAGCACCCCGTCGAGGTACTCTGGAAACACCATATATTTT. It specifies CASTPSRYSGNTIYF. The chain has TRBV7-2 and TRBJ1-3, with D unresolved. The CDR3 sequence is 15 residues long. The V gene's germline CDR1 is SGHTA and CDR2 FQGNSA. Trimming left V 7 bases short and J 0 bases short, with 13 bases between.

This clonotype has a single count. This CDR3 fails to terminate in the conserved phenylalanine or tryptophan, so it likely reflects a read error. It is unclear where the CDR3 begins or ends on the DNA, so no DNA is shown, and the CDR3 is as TCRdb lists it. The CDR3 protein is CASSRGTSGAETHL. This chain joins TRBV13 and TRBJ2-7; the table calls TRBD2, which could not be checked here. The V gene's germline CDR1 is PRHDT and CDR2 FYEKMQ (reference sequence). The CDR3 spans 14 residues, counting both ends.

This clonotype was seen at least ten times. The rearrangement joins TRBV28 to TRBJ1-1, with D perhaps TRBD1 (5 bases). Germline loops: CDR1 MDHEN, CDR2 SYDVKM. CDR3 size: 16 residues. V was shortened by 6 bases and J by 0 bases, with 17 bases between the two germline ends. This chain's CDR3 is CASRPGGAHMNTEAFF. CDR3 bases: TGTGCCAGCAGACCCGGGGGAGCGCACATGAACACTGAAGCTTTCTTT.

This clonotype came up many times. The rearrangement links TRBV6-2 or TRBV6-3 to TRBJ1-5, with D uncertain. Germline V CDR1 and CDR2: MNHEY, SVGEGT. V lost 5 bases and J 6 bases, leaving 14 bases between the germline ends. CDR3 length: 14 amino acids. This CDR3 is CASSPDLSVQPQHF. In DNA, the CDR3 is TGTGCCAGCAGTCCCGATTTATCAGTTCAGCCCCAGCATTTT.

This chain joins TRBV5-1 and TRBJ2-7; D unresolved. The CDR3 loop spans 14 amino acids. V was trimmed by 0 bases and J by 3 bases, leaving 10 bases between them. The germline V gene has CDR1 SGHRS and CDR2 YFSETQ. CDR3 sequence (DNA): TGCGCCAGCAGCTTGGGTGCTTATGTCTACGAGCAGTACTTC. Translated: CASSLGAYVYEQYF.